This TCR beta chain was captured in a study of blood T cell repertoires in COVID-19 (dated by TCRdb to between 2020 and 2021). About the full investigation: The collaborator samples originated in the United States, Italy and Spain and spanned the acute and convalescent phases of COVID-19. The prospective study material was composed of cDNA or gDNA derived from T cells, B-cell-depleted T cells, or PBMCs. Deeply sampled blood TCRbeta repertoires from subjects exposed to, actively infected with, or recovered from COVID-19 were included in the dataset. The repertoires were released in a freely available public database meant as a resource for research on the immune response to SARS-CoV-2. The samples were drawn from two sources: the first 160 participants of the ongoing ImmuneRACE study, and 1,200 or so subjects contributed by 6 global collaborators. Nearly every sample came with metadata listing a de-identified subject ID, COVID-19 status, age in years and sex. HLA class I and class II types, where available, came from metadata supplied by the sample provider rather than from assay-based typing. General conclusions and limits of the study: How much clinical and demographic metadata was included differed by source and by participant, and the metadata was provided uncurated.

Concerning this clone itself: There is no known antigen for this receptor. Base quality data are lacking; no much larger clone is found one base away.

TCRbeta CDR3 regions were amplified from genomic DNA using the immunoSEQ Assay, a bias-controlled multiplex PCR. In the source study's methods: Within the assay, amplification of reference gene primers was used to estimate how many nucleated cells each sample contained. To quantify the absolute abundance of each unique TCRbeta CDR3 rearrangement, sequence reads were collapsed and filtered. For each sample, productive Simpson clonality was calculated as the square root of Simpson's diversity index across productive rearrangements. Entries here come from immuneACCESS through TCRdb and include only in-frame sequences with V and J called. Some clones fail to appear in such tables; in the studies checked, an unresolved V gene covers under half of the shortfall, and the cause of the remainder is unknown. The V and J calls and clone size are taken from that table; D and trimming were inferred from the DNA. The sample has 200,000 to 300,000 clones on record, about 82% of them singletons. Clones ranked in the top ten supply more than 9% of the sample.

Collaborating institutions collected whole blood in K2EDTA tubes following their own protocols. For TCRbeta analysis, collaborators shipped samples in one of three forms: frozen whole blood, isolated PBMCs, or DNA extracted from either of those sample types. Taken from the germline V gene, the CDR1 and CDR2 loops are SNHLY and FYNNEI. The junction shows trimming of 6 bases on V and 8 bases on J, and the gene matches do not reach 5 bases of it. The CDR3 holds 13 amino acids from the cysteine to the phenylalanine. Left in the record is the CDR3 DNA by itself, 39 bases read in frame from the first base.

The chain is made from TRBV2 and TRBJ1-4; TRBD1 lines up with 8 middle nucleotides. Sequenced sample: peripheral blood. The source of this sequence is a man of 80 years or more with acute or convalescent COVID-19. The nucleotide sequence reads as follows: TGTGCCAGCAGGGACAGGGTAGGCGAAAAACTGTTTTTT. This yields the protein CASRDRVGEKLFF.